Listed here is a single TCR beta chain. Method: immunoSEQ multiplex PCR; TCRdb's copy keeps in-frame clones and lacks some. The sample consists of 75,000 to 95,000 clones, around 92% of them appearing once. The sample comes from a study of OX40 agonist ivuxolimab in advanced cancers. Deletions cut 5 bases from V and 5 bases from J, with 9 bases between. CDR1 and CDR2 (germline): SGHAT, FQNNGV. There are 12 residues in the CDR3. Sequencing used CD4+ or CD8+ T cells sorted from blood, obtained in a trial of the OX40 agonist ivuxolimab. The rearrangement uses TRBV11-2 and TRBJ1-1; D unclear. This TCR came from an adult with an advanced solid tumor such as melanoma, head and neck, liver or kidney cancer. In DNA form, the CDR3 reads TGTGCCAGCAGCCTGGGGTGGACTGAAGCTTTCTTT. Translating gives CASSLGWTEAFF.